These T cell receptor beta chains were read from a single sample in a study of T cells in localized non-small cell lung cancer. Libraries were prepared by immunoSEQ multiplex PCR; TCRdb keeps only in-frame clonotypes and omits some of them. The table includes about 40,000 clones, more than 85% detected once. The sample consisted of PBMCs, taken before any cancer treatment. All receptors come from a woman aged 40-70 years with stage II lung adenocarcinoma. CDR3s include the opening cysteine and the closing phenylalanine or tryptophan. A D gene is named only where the DNA matches it firmly. Size tells how often a clone was seen (once, few, many) or the class of an expanded clone, and some rows leave it out.

V gene: TRBV6-1; J gene: TRBJ2-7; clone size: NA; D gene: NA; CDR3 protein: CASSELPPLWGSYEQYF; CDR3 DNA: TGTGCCAGCAGTGAATTACCGCCCCTCTGGGGCTCCTACGAGCAGTACTTC
V gene: TRBV5-4; J gene: TRBJ1-1; clone size: NA; D gene: NA; CDR3 protein: CASHPNPNTEAFF; CDR3 DNA: TGTGCCAGCCATCCCAACCCGAACACTGAAGCTTTCTTT
V gene: TRBV7-9; J gene: TRBJ1-1; clone size: NA; D gene: TRBD1; CDR3 protein: CASSSITGAWTEAFF; CDR3 DNA: TGTGCCAGCAGCTCCATAACAGGGGCCTGGACTGAAGCTTTCTTT
V gene: TRBV27; J gene: TRBJ1-2; clone size: NA; D gene: NA; CDR3 protein: CASSPDRYYGYTF; CDR3 DNA: TGTGCCAGCAGCCCAGACAGATACTATGGCTACACCTTC
V gene: TRBV5-6; J gene: TRBJ2-7; clone size: NA; D gene: NA; CDR3 protein: CASSLVGNTYEQYF; CDR3 DNA: TGTGCCAGCAGCTTGGTCGGTAACACCTACGAGCAGTACTTC
V gene: TRBV7-3; J gene: TRBJ1-2; clone size: once; D gene: TRBD1; CDR3 protein: CASGITGQSPYGYTF; CDR3 DNA: TGTGCCAGCGGAATAACGGGACAGTCGCCCTATGGCTACACCTTC
V gene: TRBV7-8; J gene: TRBJ1-5; clone size: NA; D gene: TRBD1; CDR3 protein: CASTRGTGYSNQPQHF; CDR3 DNA: TGTGCCAGCACGAGGGGGACAGGTTATAGCAATCAGCCCCAGCATTTT
V gene: TRBV7-2; J gene: TRBJ2-7; clone size: NA; D gene: TRBD1; CDR3 protein: CASSNRGRGPYEQYF; CDR3 DNA: TGTGCCAGCAGCAACAGGGGGCGCGGTCCCTACGAGCAGTACTTC
V gene: TRBV7-6; J gene: TRBJ1-6; clone size: NA; D gene: NA; CDR3 protein: CASSPLRPDSRPSPLHF; CDR3 DNA: TGTGCCAGCAGCCCCCTACGACCGGACAGCCGACCCTCACCCCTCCACTTT
V gene: TRBV25-1; J gene: TRBJ2-1; clone size: NA; D gene: NA; CDR3 protein: CASSVAVSYNEQFF; CDR3 DNA: TGTGCCAGCAGTGTCGCCGTATCCTACAATGAGCAGTTCTTC
V gene: TRBV28; J gene: TRBJ1-5; clone size: NA; D gene: NA; CDR3 protein: CASRGRRENQPQHF; CDR3 DNA: TGTGCCAGCAGGGGGCGTCGGGAGAACCAGCCCCAGCATTTT
V gene: TRBV7-6; J gene: TRBJ2-1; clone size: once; D gene: NA; CDR3 protein: CASSLRSAPSYNEQFF; CDR3 DNA: TGTGCCAGCAGCTTAAGGAGCGCTCCCTCCTACAATGAGCAGTTCTTC
V gene: TRBV9; J gene: TRBJ2-3; clone size: NA; D gene: TRBD2; CDR3 protein: CASTRGGRTDTQYF; CDR3 DNA: TGTGCCAGCACACGGGGGGGACGCACAGATACGCAGTATTTT
V gene: TRBV6-5; J gene: TRBJ2-1; clone size: medium-sized; D gene: TRBD1; CDR3 protein: CASSYGDRADEQFF; CDR3 DNA: TGTGCCAGCAGTTACGGGGACAGGGCGGATGAGCAGTTCTTC
V gene: TRBV2; J gene: TRBJ2-1; clone size: NA; D gene: NA; CDR3 protein: CASRSQGSYNEQFF; CDR3 DNA: TGTGCCAGCAGAAGCCAGGGGTCCTACAATGAGCAGTTCTTC
V gene: TRBV15; J gene: TRBJ1-1; clone size: NA; D gene: NA; CDR3 protein: CATSRSMEGNTEAFF; CDR3 DNA: TGTGCCACCAGCAGATCGATGGAGGGGAACACTGAAGCTTTCTTT
V gene: TRBV7-8; J gene: TRBJ1-1; clone size: NA; D gene: NA; CDR3 protein: CASSLAGRSITEAFF; CDR3 DNA: TGTGCCAGCAGCTTAGCGGGCAGGTCGATCACTGAAGCTTTCTTT
V gene: TRBV7-9; J gene: TRBJ1-1; clone size: NA; D gene: NA; CDR3 protein: CASSGRYTPNTEAFF; CDR3 DNA: TGTGCCAGCAGCGGTCGGTATACCCCGAACACTGAAGCTTTCTTT
V gene: TRBV11-2; J gene: TRBJ2-5; clone size: NA; D gene: NA; CDR3 protein: CASSFPAPQGGETQYF; CDR3 DNA: TGTGCCAGCAGCTTCCCAGCTCCCCAGGGCGGCGAGACCCAGTACTTC
V gene: TRBV6-6; J gene: TRBJ1-2; clone size: NA; D gene: TRBD1; CDR3 protein: CATLAGTGVGYTF; CDR3 DNA: TGTGCCACCCTAGCCGGGACAGGGGTCGGCTACACCTTC
V gene: TRBV6-5; J gene: TRBJ2-5; clone size: NA; D gene: TRBD2; CDR3 protein: CASSYGSQRERGTQYF; CDR3 DNA: TGTGCCAGCAGTTACGGGTCTCAGCGGGAGAGGGGGACCCAGTACTTC
V gene: TRBV10-2; J gene: TRBJ1-6; clone size: NA; D gene: TRBD1; CDR3 protein: CASSMDRGRWNSPLHF; CDR3 DNA: TGCGCCAGCAGTATGGACAGGGGGAGGTGGAATTCACCCCTCCACTTT
V gene: TRBV21-1; J gene: TRBJ1-3; clone size: NA; D gene: NA; CDR3 protein: CASMNGTSGNTIYF; CDR3 DNA: TGTGCCAGCATGAACGGGACCTCTGGAAACACCATATATTTT
V gene: TRBV27; J gene: TRBJ2-1; clone size: once; D gene: TRBD2; CDR3 protein: CATRDYLLNEQFF; CDR3 DNA: TGTGCCACCCGGGACTACCTTCTCAATGAGCAGTTCTTC
V gene: TRBV7-6; J gene: TRBJ2-1; clone size: NA; D gene: NA; CDR3 protein: CASSLAMGDEQFF; CDR3 DNA: TGTGCCAGCAGCTTAGCAATGGGGGATGAGCAGTTCTTC
V gene: TRBV6-1; J gene: TRBJ2-1; clone size: NA; D gene: NA; CDR3 protein: CASSEVIGGGFHEQFF; CDR3 DNA: TGTGCCAGCAGTGAAGTTATCGGGGGAGGTTTCCATGAGCAGTTCTTC
V gene: TRBV2; J gene: TRBJ2-1; clone size: once; D gene: TRBD2; CDR3 protein: CASSSSGGNNEQFF; CDR3 DNA: TGTGCCAGCAGTTCTAGCGGGGGTAACAATGAGCAGTTCTTC
V gene: TRBV19; J gene: TRBJ1-4; clone size: NA; D gene: NA; CDR3 protein: CASSGQLDYEKLFF; CDR3 DNA: TGTGCCAGTAGTGGACAGCTGGATTATGAAAAACTGTTTTTT
V gene: TRBV28; J gene: TRBJ2-1; clone size: NA; D gene: TRBD1; CDR3 protein: CASSSDRGNEQFF; CDR3 DNA: TGTGCCAGCAGTTCGGACAGGGGCAATGAGCAGTTCTTC
V gene: TRBV6-4; J gene: TRBJ2-7; clone size: NA; D gene: NA; CDR3 protein: CASSANQGSPLYEQYF; CDR3 DNA: TGTGCCAGCAGTGCAAACCAAGGGTCCCCCCTCTACGAGCAGTACTTC
V gene: TRBV5-6; J gene: TRBJ2-6; clone size: NA; D gene: NA; CDR3 protein: CASYLSVSGANVLTF; CDR3 DNA: TGTGCCTCCTACTTGTCAGTTTCTGGGGCCAACGTCCTGACTTTC
V gene: TRBV28; J gene: TRBJ2-2; clone size: NA; D gene: NA; CDR3 protein: CASTSLGVGELFF; CDR3 DNA: TGTGCCAGCACTTCTCTTGGGGTCGGGGAGCTGTTTTTT